This T cell receptor beta chain was captured in a study of CD8+CD57+ T cells in acquired aplastic anemia. Broader study findings: Researchers reported that CD8+ Simpson's diversity was not significantly different in patients versus controls.

Looked up from germline, CDR1 is SGHRS and CDR2 is YFSETQ. V shed 0 bases and J 7 bases; nucleotides not matched to a gene: 9. The CDR3 consists of 15 residues. The template for TCR beta VDJ and CDR3 sequence profiling was genomic DNA. TCRdb re-called the reads through MiXCR, storing one row per CDR3 protein. The sample has around 190,000 distinct CDR3 sequences; around 63% are singletons. Regarding this clonotype: The antigen remains undetermined.

The TCR sequence derives from a human donor in good health. Sequenced input: sorted CD4+, CD8+, or CD8+CD57+ T cells (not recorded which) from PBMCs. The chain has TRBV5-1 and TRBJ2-7; 8 bases fit TRBD1. Here the CDR3 reads CASSLDGRGRGEQYF. The CDR3 DNA follows: TGCGCCAGCAGCTTGGACGGCAGGGGGCGAGGGGAGCAGTACTTC.